Shown below are 27 T cell receptor beta chains from a single sample sequenced in a study of T cells of healthy individuals. TCRdb independently ran MiXCR on the 5' RACE reads; one entry per CDR3 protein. The sample includes about 96,000 distinct CDR3 sequences, under 20% of them seen just once. These receptors were obtained from a human donor in good health.

This rearrangement joins TRBV24-1 to TRBJ2-1; 7 nucleotides line up with TRBD2. V shed 0 bases and J 8 bases; nucleotides not matched to a gene: 9. The CDR3 has 16 residues. The germline gives CDR1 KGHDR, CDR2 SFDVKD. The CDR3 region has the DNA TGTGCCACCAGTGATTTGCTTTCGTCAGGGAGGGATGAGCAGTTCTTC. The encoded protein is CATSDLLSSGRDEQFF.

This clonotype was detected only a few times. The CDR3 loop reads CATSEKKGHGELFF. In DNA form, the CDR3 reads TGTGCCACCAGCGAGAAAAAGGGCCACGGGGAGCTGTTTTTT. V is TRBV15 and J is TRBJ2-2; D remains ambiguous. The CDR3 loop spans 14 amino acids. Germline values: CDR1 LNHNV, CDR2 YYDKDF (reference sequence). Trimming removed 5 bases from V and 7 bases from J, with 14 bases in between. The full variable domain, its missing parts supplied by reference TRBV15 and TRBJ2-2, is DAMVIQNPRYQVTQFGKPVTLSCSQTLNHNVMYWYQQKSSQAPKLLFHYYDKDFNNEADTPDNFQSRRPNTSFCFLDIRSPGLGDTAMYLCATSEKKGHGELFFGEGSRLTVL.

The gene calls are TRBV4-3 and TRBJ2-3; 9 positions match TRBD1. The CDR3 has 16 amino acids. Germline V gene data show CDR1 as LGHNA and CDR2 as YSLEER. Unmatched junction bases numbered 5, after V lost 4 bases and J lost 0 bases. CDR3 nucleotide sequence: TGCGCCAGCAGCCTCGACAGGGGGACTAGCACAGATACGCAGTATTTT. Its protein is CASSLDRGTSTDTQYF.

This clonotype came up a few times. The genes are TRBV18 and TRBJ2-5; D possibly corresponds to TRBD2 (6 bases). The germline CDR1 and CDR2 sequences are KGHSH and LQKENI. This CDR3 is 15 amino acids long. The V gene lost 1 base and the J gene lost 2 bases, with 11 bases spanning the gap. Written as DNA, the CDR3 is TGTGCCAGCTCACCACAGGAGGGCCCGCAAGAGACCCAGTACTTC. Its protein product is CASSPQEGPQETQYF.

The chain carries TRBV28 and TRBJ2-7, with TRBD2 matching over 13 bases. The germline V gene has CDR1 MDHEN and CDR2 SYDVKM. J lost 2 bases, V lost 8 bases, and 6 bases had no gene match. The CDR3 extends over 15 amino acids. This CDR3 is CASPPTSGRAYEQYF. CDR3 bases: TGTGCCAGCCCGCCCACTAGCGGGAGGGCCTACGAGCAGTACTTC.

This clonotype was found many times. This sequence joins TRBV29-1 and TRBJ2-3; no clear D gene. Deletions cut 2 bases from V and 3 bases from J, with 3 bases between. This CDR3 has 11 amino acids. Germline V gene sequence: CDR1 SQVTM, CDR2 ANQGSEA. The CDR3 is CSVEHTDTQYF. Written as DNA, the CDR3 is TGCAGCGTTGAACATACAGATACGCAGTATTTT.

V gene TRBV2 combines with J gene TRBJ2-5, with TRBD2 identical over 8 bases. The CDR3 consists of 15 residues. V shed 3 bases, J shed 6 bases, and the junction held 9 bases outside the gene matches. Germline loops: CDR1 SNHLY, CDR2 FYNNEI. CDR3 loop: CASSDGVAGWQTQYF. The CDR3 region has the DNA TGTGCCAGCAGTGATGGGGTAGCGGGATGGCAGACCCAGTACTTC.

In this sample, this clonotype turned up a few times. V usage is TRBV28 and J usage is TRBJ2-7, with 12 bases fitting TRBD1. V shed 6 bases, J shed 5 bases, and the junction held 5 bases outside the gene matches. CDR3 length: 14 residues. CDR1 and CDR2 (germline): MDHEN, SYDVKM. In DNA form, the CDR3 reads TGTGCCAGCAGCGTTGGGGACAGGGGGCACGAGCAGTACTTC. It encodes CASSVGDRGHEQYF. Looking up the rest from reference TRBV28 and TRBJ2-7 gives the full variable domain: DVKVTQSSRYLVKRTGEKVFLECVQDMDHENMFWYRQDPGLGLRLIYFSYDVKMKEKGDIPEGYSVSREKKERFSLILESASTNQTSMYLCASSVGDRGHEQYFGPGTRLTVT.

This chain joins TRBV15 and TRBJ2-3; TRBD1 aligns across 7 bases. The germline CDR1 and CDR2 sequences are LNHNV and YYDKDF (reference sequence). J was trimmed by 4 bases and V by 4 bases; bases with no gene match: 5. This CDR3 has 14 amino acids. CDR3 in DNA: TGTGCCACCAGCACACGACAGGGTGCAGATACGCAGTATTTT. It encodes CATSTRQGADTQYF.

The rearrangement uses TRBV5-1 and TRBJ2-5; D might be TRBD1 (5 bases). The V and J ends lost 0 bases and 4 bases respectively, with 13 bases between them. The length of the CDR3 is 15 residues. Germline CDR1 reads SGHRS; CDR2 reads YFSETQ. The CDR3 DNA follows: TGCGCCAGCAGCTTGGCTCCCAGGGTATCAGAGACCCAGTACTTC. Protein sequence: CASSLAPRVSETQYF.

This clonotype was seen a few times. This chain links TRBV10-3 with TRBJ2-1; unclear D gene. This CDR3 is built from 16 residues. Germline V gene lookup returns CDR1 ENHRY and CDR2 SYGVKD. The ends were cut back, 3 bases at V and 1 base at J, with 13 bases in the middle. Here the CDR3 reads CAISDQGAWSYNEQFF. In nucleotides, the CDR3 is TGTGCCATCAGTGATCAAGGCGCCTGGTCCTACAATGAGCAGTTCTTC.

V gene TRBV20-1 combines with J gene TRBJ2-7; unclear D gene. The CDR3 spans 14 residues. Germline V gene sequence: CDR1 DFQATT, CDR2 SNEGSKA (reference sequence). Trimming removed 7 bases from V and 2 bases from J, with 18 bases in between. The CDR3 nucleotides are TGCAGTGTCCTCCTTATCCCCCCTCCCTACGAGCAGTACTTC. Protein: CSVLLIPPPYEQYF.

This clonotype was observed at least ten times. The chain uses TRBV6-5 and TRBJ2-7, with D tentatively TRBD1 (5 bases). The CDR3 sequence is 15 residues long. Germline CDR1 is MNHEY and CDR2 is SVGAGI. Between the trimmed V and J ends, which lost 6 bases and 0 bases, there was a span of 15 bases. The DNA for the CDR3 is TGTGCCAGCAGCCGGCTAGACAGAAGCTCCTACGAGCAGTACTTC. It yields the protein CASSRLDRSSYEQYF.

This clonotype has a handful of counts. The rearrangement joins TRBV27 to TRBJ1-6; the D gene is possibly TRBD1 (5 bases). The V end was cut by 6 bases, the J end by 4 bases, with 10 bases between. The CDR3 contains 14 residues. Germline CDR1 MNHEY, CDR2 SMNVEV (reference sequence). This CDR3 reads CASRPEGYNSPLHF. CDR3 bases: TGTGCCAGCAGACCCGAGGGGTATAATTCACCCCTCCACTTT.

There are many counts of this clonotype. V is TRBV7-6 and J is TRBJ1-2; the D gene is possibly TRBD1 (6 bases). This CDR3 has 13 residues. Trimming stripped 4 bases from V and 4 bases from J, with 10 bases between. Germline CDR1 is SGHVS and CDR2 is FNYEAQ. The CDR3 loop is CASSSRGGYGYTF. Written as DNA, the CDR3 is TGTGCCAGCAGCTCCAGGGGTGGCTATGGCTACACCTTC.

This clonotype was detected a few times. The chain joins TRBV7-9 to TRBJ1-1; 7 bases are shared with TRBD1. The V gene's germline CDR1 is SEHNR and CDR2 FQNEAQ (reference sequence). V dropped 4 bases and J dropped 5; count of bases not matched to a gene: 16. The CDR3 has 17 residues. The CDR3 sequence is CASSSPDRVYSGTEAFF. DNA of the CDR3: TGTGCCAGCAGCTCCCCCGACAGGGTGTATAGTGGGACTGAAGCTTTCTTT.

V gene TRBV7-2 combines with J gene TRBJ2-7; 10 bases agree with TRBD2. The length of the CDR3 is 16 residues. Trimming took 3 bases from V and 6 from J; bases not matched to a gene: 11. Germline CDR1 SGHTA, CDR2 FQGNSA. The CDR3 loop is CASSFQPGLASTEQYF. The CDR3 DNA reads TGTGCCAGCAGCTTCCAACCGGGACTAGCGTCTACCGAGCAGTACTTC. The whole variable domain, filled in from reference TRBV7-2 and TRBJ2-7, reads GAGVSQSPSNKVTEKGKDVELRCDPISGHTALYWYRQSLGQGLEFLIYFQGNSAPDKSGLPSDRFSAERTGGSVSTLTIQRTQQEDSAVYLCASSFQPGLASTEQYFGPGTRLTVT.

This clonotype has more than one count but fewer than ten. The chain combines TRBV7-2 with TRBJ2-7; the match to TRBD2 covers 15 bases. CDR1 is SGHTA, CDR2 FQGNSA, per germline. The CDR3 covers 17 residues. Losses at the gene ends were 1 base for V and 1 base for J; bases not matched to a gene: 2. Written as DNA, the CDR3 is TGTGCCAGCAGCTTAGAAGGACTAGCGGGAGGGTCCTACGAGCAGTACTTC. Residues: CASSLEGLAGGSYEQYF.

The gene calls are TRBV20-1 and TRBJ2-7; D is perhaps TRBD1 (6 bases). The V end was cut by 0 bases, the J end by 6 bases, with 18 bases between. The germline V gene has CDR1 DFQATT and CDR2 SNEGSKA (reference sequence). This CDR3 spans 15 amino acids. CDR3 sequence reads: CSARDADRASLEQYF. The CDR3, as DNA: TGCAGTGCTAGAGATGCGGACAGAGCCTCCCTCGAGCAGTACTTC.

This chain uses TRBV29-1 with TRBJ2-1; D is ambiguous. The germline CDR1 and CDR2 sequences are SQVTM and ANQGSEA. V was cut by 0 bases and J by 8 bases, with 2 bases left in between. The CDR3 has 10 residues. CDR3 sequence: CSVEEYEQFF. CDR3 in DNA: TGCAGCGTTGAAGAGTATGAGCAGTTCTTC.

The table lists this clonotype with a few counts. The rearrangement links TRBV29-1 to TRBJ1-2; the D gene is possibly TRBD1 (6 bases). This CDR3 is 11 amino acids long. Germline CDR1 SQVTM, CDR2 ANQGSEA. The V end was cut by 6 bases, the J end by 8 bases, with 13 bases between. CDR3 DNA sequence: TGCAGCGTGGGGGGCCTCGGAGGCTACACCTTC. Residues: CSVGGLGGYTF. Full variable domain (remainder filled in from reference TRBV29-1 and TRBJ1-2): SAVISQKPSRDICQRGTSLTIQCQVDSQVTMMFWYRQQPGQSLTLIATANQGSEATYESGFVIDKFPISRPNLTFSTLTVSNMSPEDSSIYLCSVGGLGGYTFGSGTRLTVV.

At least ten counts were recorded for this clonotype. V and J are TRBV27 and TRBJ1-1; maybe TRBD1 (6 bases). V gave up 5 bases and J gave up 4 bases, with 11 bases separating them. The V gene's germline CDR1 is MNHEY and CDR2 SMNVEV (reference sequence). This CDR3 region has 13 residues. The CDR3 reads CASSPQGRTEAFF. In nucleotides, the CDR3 is TGTGCCAGCAGTCCCCAGGGGCGCACTGAAGCTTTCTTT.

The chain links TRBV7-2 to TRBJ2-7; D call uncertain. V was shortened by 1 base and J by 3 bases, with 10 bases between the two germline ends. The CDR3 totals 14 residues. Germline lookup yields CDR1 SGHTA and CDR2 FQGNSA. The CDR3 protein is CASSLGRRFYEQYF. DNA for the CDR3: TGTGCCAGCAGCTTAGGACGTAGGTTCTACGAGCAGTACTTC.

The chain joins TRBV7-2 to TRBJ2-7; D is uncertain. This CDR3 has 13 residues. V dropped 5 bases and J dropped 4 bases, with 12 bases sitting between them. The germline V gene encodes CDR1 SGHTA and CDR2 FQGNSA. Written as DNA, the CDR3 is TGTGCCAGCAGCCCCCCGTATGGGTACGAGCAGTACTTC. It encodes CASSPPYGYEQYF.

V usage is TRBV12-3 or TRBV12-4 and J usage is TRBJ1-1; weak D call: TRBD1 (6 bases). This CDR3 has 14 residues. The ends were cut back, 5 bases at V and 0 bases at J, with 10 bases in the middle. CDR3 DNA sequence: TGTGCCAGCAGTCACCAGGGGATGAACACTGAAGCTTTCTTT. Protein sequence: CASSHQGMNTEAFF.

This clonotype has more than one count but fewer than ten. This chain connects TRBV5-1 to TRBJ2-3; D is tentatively TRBD1 or TRBD2 (5 bases each). V was pared by 7 bases and J by 9 bases, with 21 bases between. Germline V gene sequence: CDR1 SGHRS, CDR2 YFSETQ. This CDR3 contains 14 residues. CDR3 residues: CASCPGPESQTQYF. CDR3 nucleotides: TGCGCCAGCTGCCCGGGACCTGAATCTCAAACGCAGTATTTT.

Remarks on this clonotype: This may be a read error, as it is one base from a much larger clone. The chain combines TRBV18 with TRBJ1-3, with 9 nucleotides matching TRBD1. The CDR3 has 15 residues. Per germline, CDR1 KGHSH and CDR2 LQKENI. This chain's CDR3 is CVSSPTGQGLNTIYF. The CDR3 coding sequence is TGTGTCAGCTCACCGACGGGACAGGGATTGAACACCATATATTTT. The full variable domain, with the rest looked up from reference TRBV18 and TRBJ1-3, is NAGVMQNPRHLVRRRGQEARLRCSPMKGHSHVYWYRQLPEEGLKFMVYLQKENIIDESGMPKERFSAEFPKEGPSILRIQQVVRGDSAAYFCVSSPTGQGLNTIYFGEGSWLTVV.